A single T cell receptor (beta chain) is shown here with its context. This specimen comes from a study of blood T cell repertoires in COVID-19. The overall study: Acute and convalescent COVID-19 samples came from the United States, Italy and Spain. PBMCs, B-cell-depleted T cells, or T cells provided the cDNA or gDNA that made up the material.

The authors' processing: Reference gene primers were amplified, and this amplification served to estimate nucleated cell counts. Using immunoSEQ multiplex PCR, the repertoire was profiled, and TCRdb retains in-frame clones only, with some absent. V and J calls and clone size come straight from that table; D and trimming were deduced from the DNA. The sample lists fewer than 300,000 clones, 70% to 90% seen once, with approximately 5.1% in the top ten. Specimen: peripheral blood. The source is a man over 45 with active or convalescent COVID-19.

CDR3: CAWSVADSYLQETQYF. The DNA for the CDR3 is TGTGCCTGGAGTGTGGCGGACAGCTATCTACAAGAGACCCAGTACTTC. The chain recombines TRBV30 with TRBJ2-5, with D possibly being TRBD1 (6 bases). The CDR3 is made up of 16 amino acids. V was pared by 0 bases and J by 2 bases, with 16 bases between. Germline-derived CDR1 and CDR2 are GTSNPN and SVGIG (reference sequence).